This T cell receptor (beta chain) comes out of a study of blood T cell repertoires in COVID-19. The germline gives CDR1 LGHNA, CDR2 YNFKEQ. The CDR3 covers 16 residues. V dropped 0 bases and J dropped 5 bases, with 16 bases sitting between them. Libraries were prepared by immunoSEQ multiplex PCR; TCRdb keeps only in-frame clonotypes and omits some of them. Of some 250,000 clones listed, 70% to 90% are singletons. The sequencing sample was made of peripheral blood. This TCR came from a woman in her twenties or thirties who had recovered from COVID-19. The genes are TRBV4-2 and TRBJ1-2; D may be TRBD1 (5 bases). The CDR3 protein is CASSQDLQGVSYGYTF. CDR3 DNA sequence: TGTGCCAGCAGCCAAGATCTTCAGGGTGTGAGTTATGGCTACACCTTC.